This T cell receptor (beta chain) was recovered during a study of T-cell memory formation after mild COVID-19. The CDR3 totals 17 residues. CDR1 is SGHTS, CDR2 YDEGEE, per germline. The V segment lost 2 bases and the J segment 10 bases; nucleotides outside the gene matches: 10. TCRdb reprocessed the 5' RACE reads via MiXCR and lists one record per CDR3 protein. The sample includes more than 300,000 distinct CDR3 sequences, roughly an eighth of them seen just once. This clonotype was counted only a few times. The gene calls are TRBV5-8 and TRBJ1-6; 12 nucleotides line up with TRBD1. The sequence was obtained from a man younger than 35 who had mild COVID-19 (a few samples of this study predate the infection). Cell type and time point are not known. The sample taken for sequencing was PBMCs or a T cell subset sorted from them (not recorded which). The CDR3 loop is CASSFPAGQGAYSPLHF. CDR3 DNA sequence: TGTGCCAGCAGCTTCCCTGCGGGACAGGGGGCCTACTCACCCCTCCACTTT.